This T cell receptor beta chain was identified in a study of tumor and adjacent non-tumor tissue in lung cancer (dated by TCRdb to the late 2010s). Concerning the study at large: Patients with adenocarcinoma (about 12), squamous cell carcinoma (2) and small cell lung cancer (1) were included in the cohort. Among the roughly 15 patients, ages ranged from about 31 to 76 years, around 10 were men and 5 were women, and disease was TNM stage I to III. Over 25 paired specimens, one tumor and one normal lung sample per patient, were profiled by TCRbeta CDR3 sequencing. Sequencing produced 100 million to 150 million productive TCRbeta reads in total, an average of about 4.17 million reads per sample. Bulk TCRbeta repertoires were compared between lung tumor tissue and matched distant non-tumor lung tissue obtained from about 16 lung cancer patients. Beyond this particular receptor, the publication reports: The cohort had only about 16 patients, and the authors noted that larger samples and more detailed clinical data are needed. In normal lung, the top 100 clones accounted for a significantly larger cumulative share of the repertoire than in tumor tissue. TCR diversity was significantly higher in younger patients, and higher tumor TCR diversity was associated with shorter overall and disease-free survival. Because peripheral blood was not sequenced, blood TCRbeta repertoires in the lung cancer patients of the study were not examined. Tumor tissue showed significantly greater TCR diversity (inverse Simpson) than normal lung tissue (approximately 400 vs 170, P = 0.0075, Mann-Whitney U test). Neither the sequencing platform nor unique molecular identifiers are mentioned in the methods.

As concerns this clonotype: Its cognate antigen has yet to be identified. No base qualities exist here, and no much larger clone lies one base off it.

RNA was isolated from bulk, unsorted tissue, and RNA quality was assessed with a NanoDrop ND-1000 and an Agilent 2100. Newly diagnosed lung cancer patients without prior chemotherapy who had been admitted for thoracic surgery in China between August and November 2014 were enrolled as donors. Anyone who had undergone radiotherapy or chemotherapy before, or who had another cancer at the same time, was left out of the study. Pieces of surgical tissue measuring about 1-2 cm3 were kept in RNAlater solution and stored at -80 degrees C until use. The library was obtained by multiplex PCR. The sample was run on an Illumina HiSeq 2500. Following protocols modified from ARM-PCR, the researchers constructed TCRbeta libraries through three rounds of nested PCR with primers (Table S4). Before sequencing, PCR products of 200-500 bp were cut from the gel and purified using the QIAquick gel extraction kit. On the authors' methods: Reads were cleaned with Trimmomatic, merged with FLASH into complete CDR3 sequences, and assigned to V(D)J germline segments with MiTCR. Clonal diversity was calculated as the inverse Simpson's index using VDJtools. In-frame sequences lacking a premature stop codon were counted as productive reads. TCRdb applied fastp at Q25 and MiXCR to the public reads, then kept only in-frame beta chains. CDR3 protein sequences are deduplicated, and each keeps its most common genes and DNA. The V and J calls, along with clone size, are taken from TCRdb and not from the paper's own processing. This sample gives around 86,000 distinct CDR3 sequences in total; approximately 77% of them show up just once. The leading ten clones occupy about 9.5% of the sample.

CDR1 and CDR2, looked up from the germline V gene, are MDHEN and SYDVKM. V and J lose 6 bases and 2 bases, and a span of 17 bases separates them. The CDR3 holds 15 amino acids from the cysteine to the phenylalanine. The sequence is cut down to CDR3 DNA, 45 bases in frame from base 1. What was sequenced was lung tumor tissue. This clonotype was obtained from a woman between 35 and 50 years old with non-small cell lung cancer. The chain uses TRBV28 and TRBJ2-7, and possibly TRBD2, on 6 matching bases. CDR3 protein: CASSTSWGVAYEQYF. The sequenced DNA: TGTGCCAGCAGCACCTCTTGGGGGGTTGCCTACGAGCAGTACTTC. Extended through the reference TRBV28 and TRBJ2-7 proteins, this CDR3 yields the full variable domain: DVKVTQSSRYLVKRTGEKVFLECVQDMDHENMFWYRQDPGLGLRLIYFSYDVKMKEKGDIPEGYSVSREKKERFSLILESASTNQTSMYLCASSTSWGVAYEQYFGPGTRLTVT.